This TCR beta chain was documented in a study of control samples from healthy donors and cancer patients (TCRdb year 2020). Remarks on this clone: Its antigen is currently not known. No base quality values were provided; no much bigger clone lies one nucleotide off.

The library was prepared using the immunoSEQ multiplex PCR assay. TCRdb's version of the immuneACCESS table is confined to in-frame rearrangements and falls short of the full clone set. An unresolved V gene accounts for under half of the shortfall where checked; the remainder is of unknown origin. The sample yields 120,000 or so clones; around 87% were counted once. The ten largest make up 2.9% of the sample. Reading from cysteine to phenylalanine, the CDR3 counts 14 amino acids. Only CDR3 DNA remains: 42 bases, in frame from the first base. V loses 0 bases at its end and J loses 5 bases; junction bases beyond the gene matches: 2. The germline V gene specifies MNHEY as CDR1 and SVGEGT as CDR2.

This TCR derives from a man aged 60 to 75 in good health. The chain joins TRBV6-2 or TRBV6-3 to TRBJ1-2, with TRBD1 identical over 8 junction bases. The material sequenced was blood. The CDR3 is CASSYSGQGYGYTF. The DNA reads TGTGCCAGCAGTTACTCCGGACAGGGTTATGGCTACACCTTC.